This TCR beta chain was obtained from a study of shared clonotypes between healthy human individuals. Study observations and caveats: Memory subsets had estimated richness that was generally smaller than that of naive subsets. The generation probabilities recorded for non-shared clonotypes fell below those of clonotypes shared by all four donors.

Method: immunoSEQ multiplex PCR; TCRdb's copy keeps in-frame clones and lacks some. The repertoire consists of around 1 million clones, with 60% to 85% occurring once and the leading ten covering 1.5%. Germline V gene lookup returns CDR1 SSHAT and CDR2 FNYEAQ (reference sequence). This CDR3 is 13 amino acids long. Regarding this clone: The antigen remains undetermined. One end of the junction does not line up with germline, which may come from a read error. Other DNA sequences in the sample encode the same CDR3.

The sequence came from a man between 18 and 35 years old in good health. The chain combines TRBV7-7 with TRBJ2-3, with D maybe TRBD2 (6 bases). Material: memory CD4+ T cells sorted from blood. The subset is: CD45RA-negative fraction. The CDR3 protein is CASSSGGTDTQYF. CDR3 nucleotides: TGTGCTAGCAGCTCCGGGGGTACAGATACGCAGTATTTT. The whole variable domain, filled in from reference TRBV7-7 and TRBJ2-3, reads GAGVSQSPRYKVTKRGQDVTLRCDPISSHATLYWYQQALGQGPEFLTYFNYEAQPDKSGLPSDRFSAERPEGSISTLTIQRTEQRDSAMYRCASSSGGTDTQYFGPGTRLTVL.